The text below deals with one T cell receptor (beta chain). What it binds is unknown. The CDR3 is 13 residues long. Trimming at V came to 2 bases and at J to 3 bases, leaving 2 bases not matched to a gene. Germline V CDR1 and CDR2: SQVTM, ANQGSEA. This sample was taken from a study of CD8 T cells in ankylosing spondylitis. Study-wide points: The clones that were linked to disease were reported to be significantly enriched in matched synovial fluid samples from ankylosing spondylitis patients. Roughly 8 highly homologous variants made up a TCR beta motif, and this motif appeared characteristic of ankylosing spondylitis blood. Reactive arthritis synovial fluid and blood previously showed some of these motif variants. Clones linked to the disease showed a CD8+ phenotype. They occurred at relatively low frequencies in peripheral blood.

Quantitative molecular-barcoded 5'-RACE generated the TCR beta libraries. TCRdb redid the calling of the 5' RACE reads with MiXCR, one entry per CDR3 protein. The sample carries approximately 300,000 distinct CDR3 sequences, roughly 8% recorded once. Input material: blood, either unsorted or a sorted T cell fraction (not recorded which). The chain couples TRBV29-1 to TRBJ2-7; 9 bases line up with TRBD1. This receptor was identified in a male donor with ankylosing spondylitis. In DNA, the CDR3 is TGCAGCGTTGAAAGGACAGGGGTCTACGAGCAGTACTTC. The encoded protein is CSVERTGVYEQYF.